This T cell receptor (beta chain) was obtained from a study of vaccination and CD4 T cells after COVID-19. Study in general: The convalescent group had six males, four females, seven Caucasians, two Asians, one multiracial.

Cultured CD4+ T-cell DNA underwent Oncomine TCR Beta short-read sequencing. Genomic DNA was drawn out of CD4+ T cells grown in culture. One entry per CDR3 protein, called by TCRdb with MiXCR from the PCR reads. The sample consists of 20,000 to 25,000 distinct CDR3 sequences, roughly 50% of them appearing once. This CDR3 contains 17 residues. The V and J ends lost 3 bases and 1 base, in that order; junction bases with no gene match: 11. CDR1 is KGHSH and CDR2 is LQKENI in the germline V gene. With respect to this clonotype: Its antigen is unknown.

This sample's treatment: approximately nine-day PBMC culture with coronavirus spike peptide pools or control peptides (ViraFEST assay). IL-2 at roughly 9.2 IU/ml and peptide pools at 10 ug/ml were added to PBMCs cultured at about 2.2 million per well. This receptor was identified in a human donor who had recovered from COVID-19. Source material: CD4+ T cells from blood, cultured in vitro. The chain uses TRBV18 and TRBJ1-1, with 7 positions matching TRBD1. This chain's CDR3 is CASSPTLVTGRNTEAFF. The CDR3 region has the DNA TGTGCCAGCTCACCCACACTCGTGACAGGGCGGAACACTGAAGCTTTCTTT.